This T cell receptor (beta chain) was sequenced during a study of human T cells and chemical hapten exposure. Specified time point: pre-sensitization, week 0. As for treatment: therapeutic diphenylcyclopropenone sensitization with weekly scalp DPC. From the RACE reads, TCRdb called clonotypes with MiXCR, one entry per CDR3 protein. This table holds 180,000 or so distinct CDR3 sequences, around 30% found once. CDR1 and CDR2 (germline): LNHNV, YYDKDF (reference sequence). V lost 1 base and J 13 bases, leaving 8 bases between the germline ends. This CDR3 has 11 amino acids. The rearrangement joins TRBV15 to TRBJ2-4; D remains ambiguous. The sequence came from a woman aged 25 to 45 with alopecia areata. Some clones in this sample may be carry-over from other donors' samples. The input for sequencing was whole blood, taken in connection with sensitization to the hapten diphenylcyclopropenone (DPC). The CDR3 sequence is CATSRVGLQYF. The CDR3 bases are TGTGCCACCAGCAGAGTAGGCCTCCAGTACTTC.